Below, 21 T cell receptor beta chains from the same sample are listed, as sequenced in a study of blood T cell repertoires in COVID-19. Sequencing used immunoSEQ multiplex PCR; TCRdb keeps in-frame clones, though not all of them. Of around 15,000 clones listed, roughly 80% are singletons. Specimen: peripheral blood. These receptors were obtained from a man older than 75 with active COVID-19.

The rearrangement uses TRBV19 and TRBJ2-3; 14 nucleotides match TRBD2. This CDR3 comprises 18 residues. V dropped 4 bases and J dropped 7; count of bases not matched to a gene: 13. CDR1 is LNHDA and CDR2 is SQIVND in the germline V gene (reference sequence). CDR3 DNA: TGTGCCAGTAGTACGTCGGGACTAGCGGGAGCGGCGACAAATACGCAGTATTTT. It encodes CASSTSGLAGAATNTQYF.

The chain uses TRBV9 and TRBJ1-4; TRBD1 agrees at 9 bases. The CDR3 covers 16 residues. Germline V lookup: CDR1 SGDLS, CDR2 YYNGEE. After removal of 4 bases from V and 7 bases from J, the junction contained 11 bases not matched to a gene. CDR3 loop: CASSLYPGQGAEKLFF. The DNA for the CDR3 is TGTGCCAGCAGCCTCTATCCGGGACAGGGAGCTGAAAAACTGTTTTTT.

This clone appeared a single time. This chain joins TRBV11-3 and TRBJ2-1; the match to TRBD2 covers 7 bases. CDR1 SGHNT and CDR2 YENEEA come from the germline V gene. This CDR3 comprises 13 residues. Trimming cost V 1 base and J 8 bases; bases outside gene matches: 2. The CDR3 nucleotides read TGTGCCAGCAGCTTAGTGGGGAGGGATGAGCAGTTCTTC. Translated: CASSLVGRDEQFF.

The chain uses TRBV7-3 and TRBJ2-5, with TRBD1 matching 7 bases. The V segment lost 0 bases and the J segment 4 bases; nucleotides outside the gene matches: 17. This CDR3 contains 19 residues. Germline CDR1 and CDR2: SGHTA and FQGTGA. CDR3 in amino acids: CASSLTPTGRGFVLETQYF. CDR3 DNA: TGTGCCAGCAGCTTAACCCCGACAGGGAGAGGGTTCGTACTAGAGACCCAGTACTTC.

The V and J genes are TRBV9 and TRBJ2-2, with TRBD1 matching over 9 bases. V lost 3 bases to trimming and J lost 1 base; unmatched junction nucleotides: 4. This CDR3 region has 16 residues. Germline V gives CDR1 SGDLS, CDR2 YYNGEE. In nucleotides, the CDR3 is TGTGCCAGCAGCGAAACGACAGGGGGGAACACCGGGGAGCTGTTTTTT. Its translation is CASSETTGGNTGELFF. Full variable domain (outside the CDR3, taken from reference TRBV9 and TRBJ2-2): DSGVTQTPKHLITATGQRVTLRCSPRSGDLSVYWYQQSLDQGLQFLIQYYNGEERAKGNILERFSAQQFPDLHSELNLSSLELGDSALYFCASSETTGGNTGELFFGEGSRLTVL.

The rearrangement links TRBV27 to TRBJ1-5; 9 bases map to TRBD1. Per the germline V gene, CDR1 is MNHEY and CDR2 is SMNVEV (reference sequence). V was clipped by 5 bases and J by 0 bases; unmatched bases: 11. The CDR3 is 18 amino acids. Here the CDR3 reads CASSPIMGQGSSNQPQHF. In DNA form, the CDR3 reads TGTGCCAGCAGTCCCATTATGGGACAGGGTTCTAGCAATCAGCCCCAGCATTTT.

The rearrangement joins TRBV30 to TRBJ2-3; 10 bases are shared with TRBD1. Germline values: CDR1 GTSNPN, CDR2 SVGIG (reference sequence). The CDR3 length is 15 residues. Trimming took 5 bases from V and 6 from J; bases not matched to a gene: 11. CDR3 residues: CAWSPGTGAVDTQYF. The CDR3 nucleotides are TGTGCCTGGTCTCCCGGGACAGGGGCTGTGGATACGCAGTATTTT.

This chain joins TRBV7-9 and TRBJ2-7, with D unclear. Looked up from germline, CDR1 is SEHNR and CDR2 is FQNEAQ (reference sequence). Between the trimmed V and J ends, which lost 0 bases and 7 bases, there was a span of 4 bases. The CDR3 is made up of 11 amino acids. The CDR3 DNA reads TGTGCCAGCAGCTTAGCCCGGGAGCAGTACTTC. Encoded protein: CASSLAREQYF.

The chain has TRBV3-1 (or the pseudogene TRBV3-2) and TRBJ1-5; D ambiguous. In germline, CDR1 is LGHDT, CDR2 YNNKEL (reference sequence). V shed 10 bases and J shed 3 bases, with 16 bases lying between them. The CDR3 has 14 amino acids. This CDR3 reads CAILLGRDNQPQHF. The CDR3, as DNA: TGTGCCATTCTGCTGGGCCGAGACAATCAGCCCCAGCATTTT.

V usage is TRBV6-6 and J usage is TRBJ2-1; 7 bases match TRBD2. V lost 1 base to trimming and J lost 2 bases; unmatched junction nucleotides: 5. The CDR3 length is 16 residues. The germline V gene has CDR1 MNHNY and CDR2 SVGAGI (reference sequence). CDR3 in amino acids: CASSYFAGAPYNEQFF. Here the CDR3 DNA reads TGTGCCAGCAGTTACTTTGCGGGAGCCCCCTACAATGAGCAGTTCTTC.

This clone was counted a single time. The chain employs TRBV2 and TRBJ1-4; 7 bases align to TRBD1. The CDR3 extends over 14 amino acids. CDR1 is SNHLY and CDR2 is FYNNEI in the germline V gene. The V segment lost 6 bases and the J segment 7 bases; nucleotides outside the gene matches: 8. The CDR3: CASSVTGKGEKLFF. DNA of the CDR3: TGTGCCAGCAGCGTGACAGGGAAAGGTGAAAAACTGTTTTTT. Full variable domain (rest looked up from reference TRBV2 and TRBJ1-4): EPEVTQTPSHQVTQMGQEVILRCVPISNHLYFYWYRQILGQKVEFLVSFYNNEISEKSEIFDDQFSVERPDGSNFTLKIRSTKLEDSAMYFCASSVTGKGEKLFFGSGTQLSVL.

This sequence joins TRBV5-1 and TRBJ2-1; 7 bases map to TRBD2. The CDR3 has 16 residues. From germline, CDR1 is SGHRS and CDR2 YFSETQ. V was clipped by 5 bases and J by 1 base; unmatched bases: 9. The CDR3 spells CASRTSSGYSYNEQFF. The CDR3 DNA follows: TGCGCCAGCAGGACCTCTAGCGGATATTCCTACAATGAGCAGTTCTTC.

V is TRBV2 and J is TRBJ2-1, with D maybe TRBD1 (5 bases). CDR1 and CDR2 (germline): SNHLY, FYNNEI. This CDR3 is built from 15 residues. Trimming stripped 3 bases from V and 2 bases from J, with 11 bases between. CDR3 region: CASSEGLGAYNEQFF. The CDR3 DNA reads as TGTGCCAGCAGTGAGGGTCTAGGGGCCTACAATGAGCAGTTCTTC. Supplemented by reference TRBV2 and TRBJ2-1, the full variable domain reads EPEVTQTPSHQVTQMGQEVILRCVPISNHLYFYWYRQILGQKVEFLVSFYNNEISEKSEIFDDQFSVERPDGSNFTLKIRSTKLEDSAMYFCASSEGLGAYNEQFFGPGTRLTVL.

This clone was recorded only once. The rearrangement joins TRBV28 to TRBJ2-5; 12 bases are shared with TRBD1. V was pared by 2 bases and J by 2 bases, with 21 bases of the junction left unmatched. Germline values: CDR1 MDHEN, CDR2 SYDVKM. This CDR3 spans 22 amino acids. CDR3 coding DNA: TGTGCCAGCAGTTTAAGACGCTCGGGGACAGGGGGCCTTATTGTGGGACAAGAGACCCAGTACTTC. Amino acids: CASSLRRSGTGGLIVGQETQYF.

The chain uses TRBV20-1 and TRBJ2-2, with 9 bases identical to TRBD2. CDR3 size: 15 residues. V lost 6 bases to trimming and J lost 4 bases; unmatched junction nucleotides: 9. Germline V gene lookup returns CDR1 DFQATT and CDR2 SNEGSKA (reference sequence). CDR3 bases: TGCAGTGCCAGTAGCGGGAGAGATCTCACCGGGGAGCTGTTTTTT. Protein sequence: CSASSGRDLTGELFF.

This chain uses TRBV6-5 with TRBJ2-1; D is possibly TRBD2 (7 bases). CDR1 MNHEY and CDR2 SVGAGI come from the germline V gene. Trimming removed 6 bases at V and 4 bases at J, with 16 bases between. The CDR3 is made up of 15 amino acids. The CDR3: CASSPLGGPYNEQFF. In nucleotides, the CDR3 is TGTGCCAGCAGCCCGCTGGGGGGGCCATACAATGAGCAGTTCTTC.

This chain joins TRBV20-1 and TRBJ2-7; 7 positions agree with TRBD1. The junction had 4 bases not matched to a gene; V was cut back by 1 base and J by 10 bases. The length of the CDR3 is 11 residues. In germline, CDR1 is DFQATT, CDR2 SNEGSKA (reference sequence). The CDR3 bases are TGCAGTGCTAGAGGGGGACAGTTACAGTACTTC. This translates into CSARGGQLQYF.

The chain combines TRBV5-1 with TRBJ2-7; D is possibly TRBD2 (5 bases). CDR3 size: 17 residues. Germline V CDR1 and CDR2: SGHRS, YFSETQ. V was clipped by 1 base and J by 3 bases, with 20 bases between them. CDR3 coding DNA: TGCGCCAGCAGCTTGAGTAAGAGGGAGCGAGCCTACTACGAGCAGTACTTC. Its translation is CASSLSKRERAYYEQYF.

This clone was seen more than once but under ten times. This chain joins TRBV7-2 and TRBJ2-7, with 7 bases fitting TRBD2. V lost 1 base, J lost 3 bases, and 6 bases stayed unmatched. Germline V CDR1 and CDR2: SGHTA, FQGNSA. CDR3 length: 15 residues. CDR3 protein: CASSLGASGVYEQYF. DNA for the CDR3: TGTGCCAGCAGCTTAGGCGCTAGCGGAGTCTACGAGCAGTACTTC.

The chain recombines TRBV7-6 with TRBJ2-7; a possible D gene is TRBD1 (5 bases). The CDR3 contains 15 residues. Per germline, CDR1 SGHVS and CDR2 FNYEAQ. Deletions cut 1 base from V and 1 base from J, with 11 bases between. The CDR3 reads CASSLGVQGSYEQYF. CDR3 DNA: TGTGCCAGCAGCTTAGGTGTTCAGGGTTCCTACGAGCAGTACTTC.

This rearrangement joins TRBV5-1 to TRBJ2-2, with 8 bases aligning to TRBD2. The V segment lost 4 bases and the J segment 1 base; nucleotides outside the gene matches: 9. The CDR3 spans 17 residues. Germline V gene lookup returns CDR1 SGHRS and CDR2 YFSETQ. This CDR3 reads CASSHRIAGMNTGELFF. The DNA for the CDR3 is TGCGCCAGCAGCCACAGGATAGCGGGAATGAACACCGGGGAGCTGTTTTTT.